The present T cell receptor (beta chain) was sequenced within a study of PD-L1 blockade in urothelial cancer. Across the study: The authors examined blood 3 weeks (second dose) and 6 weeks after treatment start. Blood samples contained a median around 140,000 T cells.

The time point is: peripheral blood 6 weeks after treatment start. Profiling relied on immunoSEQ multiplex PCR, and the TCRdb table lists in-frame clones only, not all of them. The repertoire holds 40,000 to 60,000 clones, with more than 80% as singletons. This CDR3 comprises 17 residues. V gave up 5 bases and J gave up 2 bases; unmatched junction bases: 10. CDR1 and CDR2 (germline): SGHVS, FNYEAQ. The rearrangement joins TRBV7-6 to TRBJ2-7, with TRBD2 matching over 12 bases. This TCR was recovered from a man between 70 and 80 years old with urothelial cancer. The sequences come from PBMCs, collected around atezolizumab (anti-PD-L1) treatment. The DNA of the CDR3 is TGTGCCAGCAGCCTCAGAAGAGGACTAGCGGGGACCTACGAGCAGTACTTC. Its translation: CASSLRRGLAGTYEQYF. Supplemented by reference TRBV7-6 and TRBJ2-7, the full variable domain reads GAGVSQSPRYKVTKRGQDVALRCDPISGHVSLYWYRQALGQGPEFLTYFNYEAQQDKSGLPNDRFSAERPEGSISTLTIQRTEQRDSAMYRCASSLRRGLAGTYEQYFGPGTRLTVT.